This TCR beta chain was identified during a study of shared clonotypes between healthy human individuals. CDR1 and CDR2 from the germline V gene are LNHDA and SQIVND (reference sequence). The CDR3 is 11 residues long. Sequencing used immunoSEQ multiplex PCR; TCRdb keeps in-frame clones, though not all of them. The table records around 940,000 clones, 70% to 85% of them present only once. The sequence came from a man in his late teens or twenties in good health. Input material: memory CD4+ T cells sorted from blood. Specified subset: CD45RA-negative fraction. The chain is built from TRBV19 and TRBJ1-2; possible D gene TRBD1, 5 bases. CDR3 residues: CASGLDYGYTF. The CDR3 DNA is TGTGCTTCGGGACTAGACTATGGCTACACCTTC.